Here is one T cell receptor beta chain with its context. The antigen is unknown. The sample belongs to a study of shared clonotypes between healthy human individuals. Study-wide context: A donor's plate count was three for CD4 naive and three for CD4 memory; CD8 naive had two and CD8 memory one. Study-wide results and caveats: Larger estimated richness was generally recorded for naive subsets relative to memory subsets. Rarefaction demonstrated incomplete sorted-subset sequencing despite large depth.

It was CD45RO-negative cells, positively selected for CCR7, that made up naive CD8 cells, with terminally differentiated effector memory CD45RA+ cells excluded. It was about 190 ng DNA, some 30,000 T cell genomes, that sorted-subset replicate PCRs used. Some clones are missing from TCRdb's copy, which holds only in-frame ones; the method was immunoSEQ multiplex PCR. Of hundreds of thousands of clones in the sample, roughly 95% were seen once. This CDR3 is built from 14 residues. V trimming: 5 bases; J trimming: 3 bases; junction bases outside the gene matches: 6. Germline CDR1 is MDHEN and CDR2 is SYDVKM.

The sequenced material came from naive CD8+ T cells sorted from blood. This TCR derives from a woman aged 25-40 years in good health. The rearrangement links TRBV28 to TRBJ1-2, with 7 bases lining up with TRBD1. The CDR3 loop is CASSGSGTDYGYTF. DNA for the CDR3: TGTGCCAGCAGTGGATCCGGGACAGACTATGGCTACACCTTC.